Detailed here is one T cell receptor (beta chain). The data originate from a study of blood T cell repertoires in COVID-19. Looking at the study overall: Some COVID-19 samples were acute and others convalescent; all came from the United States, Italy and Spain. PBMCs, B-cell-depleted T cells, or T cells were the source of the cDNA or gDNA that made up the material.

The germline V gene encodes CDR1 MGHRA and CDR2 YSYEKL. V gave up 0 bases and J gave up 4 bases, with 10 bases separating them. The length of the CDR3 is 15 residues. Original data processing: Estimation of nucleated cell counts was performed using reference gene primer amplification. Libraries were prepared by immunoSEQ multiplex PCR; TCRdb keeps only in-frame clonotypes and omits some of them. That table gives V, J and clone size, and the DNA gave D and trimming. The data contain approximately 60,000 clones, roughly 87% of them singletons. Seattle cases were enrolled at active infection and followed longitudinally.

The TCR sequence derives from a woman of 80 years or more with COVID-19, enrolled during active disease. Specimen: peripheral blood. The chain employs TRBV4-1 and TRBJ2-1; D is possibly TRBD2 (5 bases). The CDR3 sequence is CASSQDTGEYNEQFF. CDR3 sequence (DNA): TGCGCCAGCAGCCAAGATACCGGGGAGTACAATGAGCAGTTCTTC.